The rows below give T cell receptor beta chains drawn from one sample of a study of T cell changes during pregnancy in multiple sclerosis. Measured with immunoSEQ multiplex PCR; TCRdb has only the in-frame clones, and not every one. In the table there are 100,000 or so clones, about 94% of which are singletons. The sequences come from peripheral blood, collected after pregnancy. The receptors originated from a female donor in good health, enrolled as a control in a pregnancy study. The CDR3 runs from the conserved cysteine through the conserved F or W. Each record gives: J gene, D gene, clone size, V gene, CDR3 protein, CDR3 DNA. D genes are given only for firm matches. The listing skips clone size in some rows; elsewhere it reads once, few, many or a size class.

TRBJ2-7	TRBD2	.	TRBV5-1	CASSPGGGAGGLFEQYF	TGCGCCAGCAGCCCAGGTGGGGGAGCGGGAGGACTCTTCGAGCAGTACTTC
TRBJ2-1	.	once	TRBV9	CASREGGKNNEQFF	TGTGCCAGCAGGGAGGGGGGGAAGAACAATGAGCAGTTCTTC
TRBJ2-7	.	.	TRBV27	CASSSGWNYEQYF	TGTGCCAGCAGCTCCGGGTGGAACTACGAGCAGTACTTC
TRBJ2-3	.	.	TRBV5-1	CASSEVPLPDTQYF	TGCGCCAGCAGCGAGGTCCCCCTACCAGATACGCAGTATTTT
TRBJ2-1	TRBD2	.	TRBV5-4	CASSPGGLAGDNEQFF	TGTGCCAGCAGCCCGGGGGGACTAGCGGGAGACAATGAGCAGTTCTTC
TRBJ2-3	.	.	TRBV27	CASSSGATDTQYF	TGTGCCAGCAGTTCAGGGGCTACAGATACGCAGTATTTT
TRBJ2-4	.	.	TRBV5-1	CASSVGGAKNIQYF	TGCGCCAGCAGCGTCGGGGGAGCCAAAAACATTCAGTACTTC
TRBJ1-1	.	.	TRBV7-2	CASSLAPRGTEAFF	TGTGCCAGCAGCTTAGCGCCAAGGGGAACTGAAGCTTTCTTT
TRBJ2-7	TRBD2	.	TRBV2	CASREASGRWLYEQYF	TGTGCCAGCAGAGAAGCTAGCGGGAGATGGCTCTACGAGCAGTACTTC
TRBJ1-2	.	.	TRBV6-1	CATADTATNYGYTF	TGTGCCACAGCAGACACCGCCACTAACTATGGCTACACCTTC
TRBJ2-2	TRBD2	.	TRBV5-1	CASKETSGTTGELFF	TGCGCCAGCAAGGAGACTAGCGGAACTACCGGGGAGCTGTTTTTT
TRBJ2-3	TRBD2	.	TRBV5-1	CASSLSRGGTSHTDTQYF	TGCGCCAGCAGCTTGTCCCGGGGGGGGACGAGCCACACAGATACGCAGTATTTT
TRBJ2-1	TRBD1	.	TRBV12-5	CASGLVLGQGFNEQFF	TGTGCTAGTGGTTTGGTACTAGGACAGGGCTTTAATGAGCAGTTCTTC
TRBJ2-5	.	once	TRBV28	CASSLSSGGHETQYF	TGTGCCAGCAGCCTAAGTTCGGGGGGCCATGAGACCCAGTACTTC
TRBJ2-1	.	.	TRBV29-1	CSVGLVNEQFF	TGCAGCGTTGGTCTAGTAAATGAGCAGTTCTTC
TRBJ1-5	.	.	TRBV5-5	CASSLEYPQANSNQPQHF	TGTGCCAGCAGCTTGGAATATCCCCAGGCTAATAGCAATCAGCCCCAGCATTTT
TRBJ1-2	.	.	TRBV28	CASSFQFSGYTF	TGTGCCAGCAGTTTTCAGTTTTCAGGCTACACCTTC
TRBJ2-1	TRBD1	.	TRBV27	CASSLYIGGAKGNEQFF	TGTGCCAGCAGTCTCTATATAGGGGGCGCCAAGGGGAATGAGCAGTTCTTC
TRBJ2-7	TRBD1	.	TRBV28	CASSIFGTVISYEQYF	TGTGCCAGCAGTATATTTGGGACAGTCATCTCCTACGAGCAGTACTTC
TRBJ2-3	.	once	TRBV6-1	CASSEQGNTQYF	TGTGCCAGCAGTGAGCAGGGGAATACGCAGTATTTT
TRBJ2-7	TRBD2	.	TRBV6-6	CASSSGLVNGEQYF	TGTGCCAGCAGTTCGGGACTAGTTAACGGCGAGCAGTACTTC
TRBJ2-7	.	few	TRBV6-5	CASSARRGHEQYF	TGTGCCAGCAGCGCTCGCCGGGGTCACGAGCAGTACTTC
TRBJ1-4	.	.	TRBV15	CATSRALTNEKLFF	TGTGCCACCAGCAGAGCCCTAACTAATGAAAAACTGTTTTTT
TRBJ1-5	.	few	TRBV7-9	CASSSDRHNQPQHF	TGTGCCAGCAGCTCAGACAGACACAATCAGCCCCAGCATTTT
TRBJ2-5	.	.	TRBV29-1	CSVGGHGETQYF	TGCAGCGTGGGGGGTCATGGGGAGACCCAGTACTTC
TRBJ1-5	.	.	TRBV28	CASSVASRNQPQHF	TGTGCCAGCTCGGTCGCTAGTCGCAATCAGCCCCAGCATTTT
TRBJ1-4	.	.	TRBV15	CATTRGGGLEKLFF	TGTGCCACCACCCGGGGGGGAGGCCTCGAAAAACTGTTTTTT
TRBJ2-1	.	.	TRBV11-3	CASSLSGREQFF	TGTGCCAGCAGCTTAAGTGGCAGAGAGCAGTTCTTC
TRBJ1-5	.	.	TRBV5-6	CASSLGASPAGQPQHF	TGTGCCAGCAGCTTGGGGGCTTCCCCGGCAGGTCAGCCCCAGCATTTT
TRBJ2-1	.	.	TRBV4-1	CASSPDSSYNEQFF	TGCGCCAGCAGCCCGGACAGCTCCTACAATGAGCAGTTCTTC
TRBJ2-4	.	once	TRBV4-1	CASSQDTGLSKNIQYF	TGCGCCAGCAGCCAAGATACGGGGTTATCCAAAAACATTCAGTACTTC
TRBJ2-2	.	.	TRBV19	CASSIGGRTGELFF	TGTGCCAGTAGTATAGGTGGTAGAACCGGGGAGCTGTTTTTT
TRBJ1-2	.	.	TRBV6-1	CASSEGPANYGYTF	TGTGCCAGCAGTGAAGGGCCAGCTAACTATGGCTACACCTTC
TRBJ2-1	.	.	TRBV7-9	CASSFLGAYNEQFF	TGTGCCAGCAGCTTTTTAGGGGCGTACAATGAGCAGTTCTTC
TRBJ2-2	TRBD1	once	TRBV7-2	CASSAAGGARMAGELFF	TGTGCCAGCAGCGCCGCAGGGGGCGCTCGTATGGCCGGGGAGCTGTTTTTT
TRBJ2-2	TRBD1	once	TRBV7-9	CASSPGGTNTGELFF	TGTGCCAGCAGCCCAGGGGGCACAAACACCGGGGAGCTGTTTTTT
TRBJ1-5	.	.	TRBV15	CATSSGEVGPQHF	TGTGCCACCAGCAGCGGGGAGGTTGGGCCCCAGCATTTT
TRBJ1-1	TRBD1	.	TRBV6-1	CASSETTGGRTEAFF	TGTGCCAGCAGTGAAACAACAGGGGGCAGGACTGAAGCTTTCTTT
TRBJ2-4	TRBD1	once	TRBV6-7	CASIKGALRVAKNIQYF	TGTGCCAGCATAAAGGGGGCTCTTCGTGTAGCCAAAAACATTCAGTACTTC
TRBJ2-2	TRBD1	.	TRBV5-1	CASSLGQGAVTGELFF	TGCGCCAGCAGCCTAGGACAGGGGGCAGTCACCGGGGAGCTGTTTTTT
TRBJ2-5	TRBD2	.	TRBV7-9	CASSEGLAGVSETQYF	TGTGCCAGCAGCGAAGGACTAGCGGGAGTCTCAGAGACCCAGTACTTC
TRBJ2-3	.	.	TRBV7-8	CASRVSQGDGNTQYF	TGTGCCAGCAGGGTCAGCCAGGGTGATGGGAATACGCAGTATTTT
TRBJ2-1	TRBD2	.	TRBV6-6	CASSYGGDYEQFF	TGTGCCAGCAGTTATGGGGGGGACTATGAGCAGTTCTTC
TRBJ2-1	TRBD2	.	TRBV2	CASTTLAGAFNEQFF	TGTGCCAGCACCACTCTAGCGGGAGCCTTCAATGAGCAGTTCTTC
TRBJ2-3	TRBD1	.	TRBV29-1	CSVSGQPSTDTQYF	TGCAGCGTTTCGGGACAGCCGAGCACAGATACGCAGTATTTT
TRBJ1-3	TRBD1	.	TRBV10-1	CASIHQGDSVGNTIYF	TGCGCCAGCATCCATCAGGGGGATTCCGTTGGAAACACCATATATTTT
TRBJ2-2	TRBD1	.	TRBV2	CASSEVGQGNGELFF	TGTGCCAGCAGTGAAGTGGGACAGGGGAACGGGGAGCTGTTTTTT
TRBJ2-7	.	.	TRBV7-9	CASQLNYEQYF	TGTGCCAGTCAACTTAACTACGAGCAGTACTTC
TRBJ1-1	TRBD1	.	TRBV5-1	CASSWVDRDTEAFF	TGCGCCAGCAGCTGGGTGGACAGGGACACTGAAGCTTTCTTT
TRBJ1-4	.	once	TRBV5-1	CASRAGANEKLFF	TGCGCCAGCAGGGCGGGAGCGAATGAAAAACTGTTTTTT
TRBJ2-5	TRBD2	.	TRBV6-1	CASSERGFMTGLARQETQYF	TGTGCCAGCAGTGAGCGGGGTTTTATGACCGGACTAGCGCGACAAGAGACCCAGTACTTC
TRBJ2-3	.	.	TRBV10-3	CAISAQGGADTQYF	TGTGCCATCAGTGCCCAGGGCGGGGCAGATACGCAGTATTTT
TRBJ2-7	.	.	TRBV30	CAWTHKSLGRDEQYF	TGTGCCTGGACCCACAAGAGCCTCGGTCGGGACGAGCAGTACTTC